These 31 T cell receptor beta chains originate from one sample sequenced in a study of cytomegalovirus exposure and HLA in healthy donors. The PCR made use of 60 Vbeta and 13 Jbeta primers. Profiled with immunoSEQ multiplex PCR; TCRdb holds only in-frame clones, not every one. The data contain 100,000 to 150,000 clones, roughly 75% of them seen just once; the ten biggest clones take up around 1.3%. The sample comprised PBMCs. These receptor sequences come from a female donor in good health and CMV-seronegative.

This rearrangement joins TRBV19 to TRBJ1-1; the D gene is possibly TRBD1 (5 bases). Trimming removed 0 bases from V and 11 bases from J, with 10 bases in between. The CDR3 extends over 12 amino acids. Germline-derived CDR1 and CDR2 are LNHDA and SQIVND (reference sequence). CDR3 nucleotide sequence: TGTGCCAGTAGTATAGATTATGGGGCGGCTTTCTTT. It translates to CASSIDYGAAFF.

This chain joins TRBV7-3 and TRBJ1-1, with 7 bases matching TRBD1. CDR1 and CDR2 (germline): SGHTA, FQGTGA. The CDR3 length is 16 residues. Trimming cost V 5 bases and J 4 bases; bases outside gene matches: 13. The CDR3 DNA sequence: TGTGCCAGCAGCCCACGACAGGGATCAGGAACCACTGAAGCTTTCTTT. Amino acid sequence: CASSPRQGSGTTEAFF.

The CDR3 DNA reads as TGTGCTAGTGGTTCGGGGGGCATGAACACTGAAGCTTTCTTT. It is translated as CASGSGGMNTEAFF. The chain carries TRBV12-5 and TRBJ1-1; possible D gene TRBD1, 6 bases. The CDR3 length is 14 residues. V was cut by 4 bases and J by 0 bases, with 9 bases left in between. Germline CDR1 reads LGHNT; CDR2 reads FRNRAP.

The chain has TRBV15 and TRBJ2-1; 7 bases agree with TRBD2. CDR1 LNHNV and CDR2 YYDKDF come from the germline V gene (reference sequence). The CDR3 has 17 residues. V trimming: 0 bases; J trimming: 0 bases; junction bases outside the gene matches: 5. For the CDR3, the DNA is TGTGCCACCAGCAGAGACGGGGGGATGAGCTCCTACAATGAGCAGTTCTTC. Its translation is CATSRDGGMSSYNEQFF.

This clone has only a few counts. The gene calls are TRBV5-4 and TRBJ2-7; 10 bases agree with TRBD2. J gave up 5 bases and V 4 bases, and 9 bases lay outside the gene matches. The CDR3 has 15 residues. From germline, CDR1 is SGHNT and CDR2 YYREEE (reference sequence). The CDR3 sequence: CASSPSGRARNEQYF. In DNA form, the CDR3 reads TGTGCCAGCAGCCCGAGCGGGAGGGCCCGGAACGAGCAGTACTTC.

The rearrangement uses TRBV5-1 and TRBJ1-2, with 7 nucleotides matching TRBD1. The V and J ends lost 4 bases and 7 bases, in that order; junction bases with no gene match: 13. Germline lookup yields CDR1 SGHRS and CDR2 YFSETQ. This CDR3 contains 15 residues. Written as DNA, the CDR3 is TGCGCCAGCAGCACCGGACAGGCGGGTGGGTCTGGCTACACCTTC. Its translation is CASSTGQAGGSGYTF.

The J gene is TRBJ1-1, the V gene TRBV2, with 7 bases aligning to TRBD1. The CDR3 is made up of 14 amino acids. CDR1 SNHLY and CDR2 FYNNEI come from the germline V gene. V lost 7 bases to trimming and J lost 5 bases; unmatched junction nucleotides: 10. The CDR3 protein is CASTKQGVGTEAFF. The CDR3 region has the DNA TGTGCCAGCACCAAGCAGGGGGTAGGGACTGAAGCTTTCTTT.

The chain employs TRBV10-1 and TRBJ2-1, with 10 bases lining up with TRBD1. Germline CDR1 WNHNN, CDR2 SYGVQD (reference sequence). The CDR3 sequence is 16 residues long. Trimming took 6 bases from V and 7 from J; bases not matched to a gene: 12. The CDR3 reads CASSEGAGQGMNEQFF. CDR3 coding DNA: TGCGCCAGCAGCGAGGGGGCGGGACAGGGGATGAATGAGCAGTTCTTC.

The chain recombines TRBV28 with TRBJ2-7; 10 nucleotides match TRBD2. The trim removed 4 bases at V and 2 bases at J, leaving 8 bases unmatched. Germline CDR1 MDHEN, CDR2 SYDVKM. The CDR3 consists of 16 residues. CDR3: CASSSIAGGKPYEQYF. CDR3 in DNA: TGTGCCAGCAGTTCAATAGCGGGAGGTAAACCCTACGAGCAGTACTTC.

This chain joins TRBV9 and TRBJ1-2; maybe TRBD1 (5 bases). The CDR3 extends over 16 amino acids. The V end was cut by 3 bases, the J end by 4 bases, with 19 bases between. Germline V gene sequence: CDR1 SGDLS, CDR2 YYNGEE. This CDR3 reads CASSEGPDGSFYGYTF. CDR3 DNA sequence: TGTGCCAGCAGCGAGGGGCCGGACGGAAGCTTCTATGGCTACACCTTC. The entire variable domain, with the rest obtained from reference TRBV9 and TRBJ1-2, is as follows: DSGVTQTPKHLITATGQRVTLRCSPRSGDLSVYWYQQSLDQGLQFLIQYYNGEERAKGNILERFSAQQFPDLHSELNLSSLELGDSALYFCASSEGPDGSFYGYTFGSGTRLTVV.

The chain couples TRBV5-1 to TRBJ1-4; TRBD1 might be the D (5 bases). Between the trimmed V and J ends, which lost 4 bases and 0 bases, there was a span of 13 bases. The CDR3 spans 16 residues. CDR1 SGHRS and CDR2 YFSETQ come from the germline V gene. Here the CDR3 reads CASSPRGGATNEKLFF. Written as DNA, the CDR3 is TGCGCCAGCAGCCCTCGGGGGGGGGCAACTAATGAAAAACTGTTTTTT.

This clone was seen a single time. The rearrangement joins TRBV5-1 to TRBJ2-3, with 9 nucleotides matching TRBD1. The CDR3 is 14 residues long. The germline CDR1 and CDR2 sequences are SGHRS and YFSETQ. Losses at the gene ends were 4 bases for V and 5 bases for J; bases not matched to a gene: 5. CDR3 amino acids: CASSGTGSGDTQYF. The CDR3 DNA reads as TGCGCCAGCAGCGGGACAGGGTCGGGAGATACGCAGTATTTT. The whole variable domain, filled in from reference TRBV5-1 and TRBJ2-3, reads KAGVTQTPRYLIKTRGQQVTLSCSPISGHRSVSWYQQTPGQGLQFLFEYFSETQRNKGNFPGRFSGRQFSNSRSEMNVSTLELGDSALYLCASSGTGSGDTQYFGPGTRLTVL.

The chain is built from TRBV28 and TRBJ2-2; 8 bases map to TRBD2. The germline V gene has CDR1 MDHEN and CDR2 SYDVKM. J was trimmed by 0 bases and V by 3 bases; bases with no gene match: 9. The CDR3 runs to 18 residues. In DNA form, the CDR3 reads TGTGCCAGCAGTTTGTTGGCGGGAGGTCCGGCGAACACCGGGGAGCTGTTTTTT. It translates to CASSLLAGGPANTGELFF.

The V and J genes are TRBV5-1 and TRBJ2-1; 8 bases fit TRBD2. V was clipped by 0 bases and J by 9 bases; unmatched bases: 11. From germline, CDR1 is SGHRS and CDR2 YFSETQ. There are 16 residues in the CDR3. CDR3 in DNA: TGCGCCAGCAGCTTGGTTTCGGGAGGGCTTTTCAGTGAGCAGTTCTTC. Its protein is CASSLVSGGLFSEQFF.

CDR3 amino acids: CASSYNTDTQYF. CDR3 coding DNA: TGTGCCAGCAGCTATAACACAGATACGCAGTATTTT. The chain employs TRBV5-6 and TRBJ2-3; D gene uncertain. Trimming cost V 3 bases and J 2 bases, with 4 bases left between them. The CDR3 runs 12 residues. The germline V gene encodes CDR1 SGHDT and CDR2 YYEEEE. The full variable domain, its missing parts supplied by reference TRBV5-6 and TRBJ2-3, is DAGVTQSPTHLIKTRGQQVTLRCSPKSGHDTVSWYQQALGQGPQFIFQYYEEEERQRGNFPDRFSGHQFPNYSSELNVNALLLGDSALYLCASSYNTDTQYFGPGTRLTVL.

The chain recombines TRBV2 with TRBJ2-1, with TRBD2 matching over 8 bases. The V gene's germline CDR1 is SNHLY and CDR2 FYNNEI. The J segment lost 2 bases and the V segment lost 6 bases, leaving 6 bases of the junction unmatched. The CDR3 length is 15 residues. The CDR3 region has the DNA TGTGCCAGCAGGGATGGACTAGCCCCCTACAATGAGCAGTTCTTC. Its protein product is CASRDGLAPYNEQFF.

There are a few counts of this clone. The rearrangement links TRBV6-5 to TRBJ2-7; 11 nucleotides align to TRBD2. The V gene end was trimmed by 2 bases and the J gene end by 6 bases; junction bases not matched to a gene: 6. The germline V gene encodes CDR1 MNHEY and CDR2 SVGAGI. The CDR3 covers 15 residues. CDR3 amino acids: CASSYALAGGIEQYF. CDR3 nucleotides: TGTGCCAGCAGTTACGCTCTAGCGGGAGGAATCGAGCAGTACTTC.

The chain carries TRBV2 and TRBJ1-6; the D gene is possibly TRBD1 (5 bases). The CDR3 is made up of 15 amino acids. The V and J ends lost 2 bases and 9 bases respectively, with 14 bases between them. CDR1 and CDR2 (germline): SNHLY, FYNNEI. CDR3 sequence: CASSEIGHGGSPLHF. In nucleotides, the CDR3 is TGTGCCAGCAGTGAAATTGGGCACGGGGGTTCACCCCTCCACTTT.

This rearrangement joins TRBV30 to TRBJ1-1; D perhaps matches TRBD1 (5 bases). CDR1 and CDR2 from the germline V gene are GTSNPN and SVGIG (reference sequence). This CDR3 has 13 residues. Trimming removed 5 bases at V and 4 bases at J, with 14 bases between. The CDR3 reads CAWQTETLTEAFF. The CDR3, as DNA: TGTGCCTGGCAGACAGAAACCCTCACTGAAGCTTTCTTT.

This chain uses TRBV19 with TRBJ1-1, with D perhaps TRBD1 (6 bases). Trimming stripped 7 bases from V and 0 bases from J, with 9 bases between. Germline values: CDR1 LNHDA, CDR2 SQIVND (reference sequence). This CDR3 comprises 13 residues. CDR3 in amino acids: CASKGQMNTEAFF. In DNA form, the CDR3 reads TGTGCCAGTAAAGGACAGATGAACACTGAAGCTTTCTTT.

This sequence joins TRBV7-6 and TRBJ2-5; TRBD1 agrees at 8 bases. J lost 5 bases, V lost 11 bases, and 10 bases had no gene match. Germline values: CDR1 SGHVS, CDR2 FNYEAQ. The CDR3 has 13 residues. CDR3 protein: CAGQGAGRETQYF. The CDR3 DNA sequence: TGTGCCGGTCAGGGGGCAGGAAGGGAGACCCAGTACTTC.

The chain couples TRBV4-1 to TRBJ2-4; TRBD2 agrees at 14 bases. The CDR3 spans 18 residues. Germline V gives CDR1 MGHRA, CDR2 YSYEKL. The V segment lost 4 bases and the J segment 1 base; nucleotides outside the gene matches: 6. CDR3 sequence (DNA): TGCGCCAGCAGCCCGGGACTAGCGGGGGTGTTGGCCAAAAACATTCAGTACTTC. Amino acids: CASSPGLAGVLAKNIQYF.

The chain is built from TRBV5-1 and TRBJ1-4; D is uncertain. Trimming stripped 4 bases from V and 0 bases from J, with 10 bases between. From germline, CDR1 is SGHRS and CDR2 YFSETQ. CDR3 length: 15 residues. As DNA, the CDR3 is TGCGCCAGCAGCGGAGGTCGAGCAACTAATGAAAAACTGTTTTTT. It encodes CASSGGRATNEKLFF.

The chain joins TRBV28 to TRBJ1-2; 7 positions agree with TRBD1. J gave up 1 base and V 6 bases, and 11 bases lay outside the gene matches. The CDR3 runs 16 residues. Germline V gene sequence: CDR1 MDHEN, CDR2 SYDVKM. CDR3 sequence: CASREGQAGVNYGYTF. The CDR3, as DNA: TGTGCCAGCAGAGAAGGACAGGCCGGGGTTAACTATGGCTACACCTTC.

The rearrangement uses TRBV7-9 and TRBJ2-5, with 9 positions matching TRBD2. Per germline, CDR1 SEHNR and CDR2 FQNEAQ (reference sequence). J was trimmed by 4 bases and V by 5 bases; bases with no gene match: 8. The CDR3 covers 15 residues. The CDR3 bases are TGTGCCAGCAGCCCCGGGGCGGGGGGGACAGAGACCCAGTACTTC. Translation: CASSPGAGGTETQYF.

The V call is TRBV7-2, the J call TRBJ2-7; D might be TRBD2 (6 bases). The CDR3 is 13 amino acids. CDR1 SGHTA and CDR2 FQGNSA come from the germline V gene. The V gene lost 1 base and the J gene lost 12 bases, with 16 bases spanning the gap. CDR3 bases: TGTGCCAGCAGCTTAGTCGCGGCGGGGCGTTTGTACTTC. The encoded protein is CASSLVAAGRLYF. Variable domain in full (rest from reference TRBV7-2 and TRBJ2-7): GAGVSQSPSNKVTEKGKDVELRCDPISGHTALYWYRQSLGQGLEFLIYFQGNSAPDKSGLPSDRFSAERTGGSVSTLTIQRTQQEDSAVYLCASSLVAAGRLYFGPGTRLTVT.

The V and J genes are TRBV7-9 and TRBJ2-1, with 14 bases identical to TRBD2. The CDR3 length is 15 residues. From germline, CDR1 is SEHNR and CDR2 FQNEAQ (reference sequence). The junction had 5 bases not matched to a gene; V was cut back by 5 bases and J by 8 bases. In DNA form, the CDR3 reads TGTGCCAGCAGCGGGACTAGCGGGAGATCGGATGAGCAGTTCTTC. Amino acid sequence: CASSGTSGRSDEQFF.

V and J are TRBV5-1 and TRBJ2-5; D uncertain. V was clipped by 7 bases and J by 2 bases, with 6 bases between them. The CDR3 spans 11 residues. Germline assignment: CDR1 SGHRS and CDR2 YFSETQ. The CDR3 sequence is CASGPQETQYF. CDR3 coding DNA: TGCGCCAGCGGCCCGCAAGAGACCCAGTACTTC.

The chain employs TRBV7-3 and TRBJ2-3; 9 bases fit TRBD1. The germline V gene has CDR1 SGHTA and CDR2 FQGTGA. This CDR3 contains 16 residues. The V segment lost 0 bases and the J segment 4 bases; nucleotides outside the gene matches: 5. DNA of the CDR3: TGTGCCAGCAGCTTAACGGGACAGGGTAGGGCAGATACGCAGTATTTT. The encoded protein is CASSLTGQGRADTQYF.

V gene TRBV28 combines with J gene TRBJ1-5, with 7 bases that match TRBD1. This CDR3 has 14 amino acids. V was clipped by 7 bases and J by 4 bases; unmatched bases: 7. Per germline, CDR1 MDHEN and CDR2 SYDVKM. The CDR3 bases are TGTGCCAGCATCTCGGGACAGCATAATCAGCCCCAGCATTTT. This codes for CASISGQHNQPQHF.

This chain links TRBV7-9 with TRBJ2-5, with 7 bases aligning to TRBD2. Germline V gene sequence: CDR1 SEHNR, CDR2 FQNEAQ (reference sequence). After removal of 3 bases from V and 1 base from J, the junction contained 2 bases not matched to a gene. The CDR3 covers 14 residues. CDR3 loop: CASSLRGSQETQYF. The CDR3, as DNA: TGTGCCAGCAGCTTGCGGGGGAGCCAAGAGACCCAGTACTTC.